The rows below give T cell receptor beta chains drawn from one sample of a study of blood T cell repertoires in COVID-19. Method: immunoSEQ multiplex PCR; TCRdb's copy keeps in-frame clones and lacks some. Of 140,000 to 150,000 clones in the sample, 80% to 90% are singletons; the top ten hold 8%. The specimen sequenced was peripheral blood. These receptors all stem from a woman in her sixties with COVID-19, enrolled during active disease. The CDR3 runs from the conserved cysteine through the conserved F or W. The order of the fields is clone size, D gene, J gene, V gene, CDR3 DNA, CDR3 protein. D genes are given only for firm matches. Size is omitted from some rows. Given values are once, few, many or a class for expanded clones.

clone_size: .; d_call: TRBD2; j_call: TRBJ2-7; v_call: TRBV7-3; cdr3_nt: TGTGCCAGCAGCCCGGGAGGGGGTGGGTACGAGCAGTACTTC; cdr3_aa: CASSPGGGGYEQYF
clone_size: .; d_call: .; j_call: TRBJ2-1; v_call: TRBV12-2; cdr3_nt: TGTGCAAGTCGCTCAGATCGGGCGGGGGGGCCCTACAATGAGCAGTTCTTC; cdr3_aa: CASRSDRAGGPYNEQFF
clone_size: .; d_call: TRBD1; j_call: TRBJ2-1; v_call: TRBV12-3/TRBV12-4; cdr3_nt: TGTGCCATAAGACAGGGTGAATACAATGAGCAGTTCTTC; cdr3_aa: CAIRQGEYNEQFF
clone_size: few; d_call: TRBD2; j_call: TRBJ2-1; v_call: TRBV7-3; cdr3_nt: TGTGCCAGCAGCGAGACTAGCGGGGGCATGGGCAATGAGCAGTTCTTC; cdr3_aa: CASSETSGGMGNEQFF
clone_size: .; d_call: TRBD2; j_call: TRBJ2-3; v_call: TRBV5-1; cdr3_nt: TGCGCCAGCAGCTTGTCGACTAGCGGGACAGATACGCAGTATTTT; cdr3_aa: CASSLSTSGTDTQYF
clone_size: .; d_call: .; j_call: TRBJ1-1; v_call: TRBV2; cdr3_nt: TGTGCCAGCAGTGATTTCGGGATGCGACATGAAGCTTTCTTT; cdr3_aa: CASSDFGMRHEAFF
clone_size: .; d_call: .; j_call: TRBJ1-6; v_call: TRBV6-6; cdr3_nt: TGTGCCAGCAGTCACGCCTCGACAGGTCCCTATAATTCACCCCTCCACTTT; cdr3_aa: CASSHASTGPYNSPLHF
clone_size: .; d_call: TRBD1; j_call: TRBJ1-1; v_call: TRBV19; cdr3_nt: TGTGCCAGTAGTAAAGGGACAGGGGGCACTGAAGCTTTCTTT; cdr3_aa: CASSKGTGGTEAFF
clone_size: once; d_call: .; j_call: TRBJ1-4; v_call: TRBV7-9; cdr3_nt: TGTGCCAGCAGCCCAGACACCCAAAATGAAAAACTGTTTTTT; cdr3_aa: CASSPDTQNEKLFF
clone_size: .; d_call: .; j_call: TRBJ2-2; v_call: TRBV2; cdr3_nt: TGTGCCAGCAGTGGACTGGTCCTGTCCACCGGGGAGCTGTTTTTT; cdr3_aa: CASSGLVLSTGELFF
clone_size: .; d_call: TRBD1; j_call: TRBJ1-1; v_call: TRBV2; cdr3_nt: TGTGCCAGCAGCCAGGGACAGGCCACTGAAGCTTTCTTT; cdr3_aa: CASSQGQATEAFF
clone_size: once; d_call: .; j_call: TRBJ1-1; v_call: TRBV5-1; cdr3_nt: TGCGCCAGCAGCCGAGGACAGCTCGCTTTCTTT; cdr3_aa: CASSRGQLAFF
clone_size: .; d_call: .; j_call: TRBJ1-5; v_call: TRBV28; cdr3_nt: TGTGCCAGCAGTTTGGTTCAGGATGGGTATGGGAGCAATCAGCCCCAGCATTTT; cdr3_aa: CASSLVQDGYGSNQPQHF
clone_size: .; d_call: TRBD2; j_call: TRBJ2-5; v_call: TRBV5-1; cdr3_nt: TGCGCCAGCAGCTTGAGAGCGGGGGGGAGAGAGACCCAGTACTTC; cdr3_aa: CASSLRAGGRETQYF
clone_size: .; d_call: .; j_call: TRBJ2-7; v_call: TRBV6-5; cdr3_nt: TGTGCCAGCAGTTACTCCCAGGTATCCTACGAGCAGTACTTC; cdr3_aa: CASSYSQVSYEQYF
clone_size: .; d_call: TRBD1; j_call: TRBJ1-2; v_call: TRBV12-3/TRBV12-4; cdr3_nt: TGTGCCAGCAGTGCAGGGGGCAACTATGGCTACACCTTC; cdr3_aa: CASSAGGNYGYTF
clone_size: .; d_call: .; j_call: TRBJ1-2; v_call: TRBV19; cdr3_nt: TGTGCCAGTAGGCGCCAGGGCACAGACTATGGCTACACCTTC; cdr3_aa: CASRRQGTDYGYTF
clone_size: .; d_call: TRBD2; j_call: TRBJ2-3; v_call: TRBV5-6; cdr3_nt: TGTGCCAGCAGCCGAGCGGGGGGAACAGATACGCAGTATTTT; cdr3_aa: CASSRAGGTDTQYF